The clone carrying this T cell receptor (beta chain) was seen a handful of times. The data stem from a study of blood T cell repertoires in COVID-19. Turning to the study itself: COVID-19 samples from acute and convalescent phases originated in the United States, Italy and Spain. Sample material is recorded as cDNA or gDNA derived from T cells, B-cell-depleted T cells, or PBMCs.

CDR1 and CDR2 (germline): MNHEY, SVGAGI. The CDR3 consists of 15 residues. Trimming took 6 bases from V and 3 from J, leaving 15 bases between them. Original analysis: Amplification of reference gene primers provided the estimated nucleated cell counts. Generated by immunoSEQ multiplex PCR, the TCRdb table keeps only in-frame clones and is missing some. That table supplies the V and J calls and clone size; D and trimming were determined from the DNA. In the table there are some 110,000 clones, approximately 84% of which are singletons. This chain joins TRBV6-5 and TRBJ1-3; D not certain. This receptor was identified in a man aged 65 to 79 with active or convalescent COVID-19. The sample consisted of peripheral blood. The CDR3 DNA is TGTGCCAGCAGCGAGAACGGGTTTCTTGGAAACACCATATATTTT. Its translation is CASSENGFLGNTIYF.